This T cell receptor (beta chain) was captured in a study of blood T cell repertoires in COVID-19. Study-level background: From the United States, Italy and Spain came samples of acute and convalescent COVID-19. From T cells, B-cell-depleted T cells, or PBMCs came the material, which was cDNA or gDNA.

The ends lost 0 bases at V and 2 bases at J; junction bases unmatched: 5. Germline CDR1 reads MNHEY; CDR2 reads SMNVEV (reference sequence). CDR3 length equals 16 residues. The table lists this clone with many counts. Under the authors' procedure: Nucleated cell number was recorded as an estimate derived from reference gene primer amplification. The data were produced by immunoSEQ multiplex PCR, yet TCRdb's version contains in-frame clones alone and is incomplete. That table gives V, J and clone size, and the DNA gave D and trimming. Of hundreds of thousands of clones detected, over 75% appear once; the ten largest clones hold about an eighth.

The source is a human donor in a cohort sampled during active COVID-19. This sequence joins TRBV27 and TRBJ2-7, with 9 bases identical to TRBD2. Sequenced material: peripheral blood. In DNA, the CDR3 is TGTGCCAGCAGTTTATCCGGACTAGCGAATCCCTACGAGCAGTACTTC. Amino acid sequence: CASSLSGLANPYEQYF.